A selection of T cell receptor beta chains follows, all from one sample in a study of OX40 agonist ivuxolimab in advanced cancers. Data came from immunoSEQ multiplex PCR; TCRdb stores just in-frame clones and leaves some out. The sample contains 69,000 or so clones, over 75% of which appear only once. The sample consisted of CD4+ or CD8+ T cells sorted from blood, taken in a trial of the OX40 agonist ivuxolimab. The receptor source for this set is an adult with an advanced solid tumor such as melanoma, head and neck, liver or kidney cancer. The CDR3 runs from the conserved cysteine through the conserved F or W. A D gene is named only where the DNA matches it firmly. Size tells how often a clone was seen (once, few, many) or the class of an expanded clone, and some rows leave it out.

V	length	J	size	D	DNA	CDR3
TRBV6-6	15	TRBJ2-7	few	TRBD2	TGTGCCAGCAGTTACCGGTCACGGGGGGAATACGAGCAGTACTTC	CASSYRSRGEYEQYF
TRBV11-3	15	TRBJ1-1	-	TRBD1	TGTGCCTCCTCGGTCGGGACAGCCCAGAACACTGAAGCTTTCTTT	CASSVGTAQNTEAFF
TRBV27	15	TRBJ1-6	-	-	TGTGCCAGCAGTTCCGCGAGGGGTTATAATTCACCCCTCCACTTT	CASSSARGYNSPLHF
TRBV7-2	14	TRBJ2-1	-	-	TGTGCCAGCAGCTTAGCGGGCCGCTACAATGAGCAGTTCTTC	CASSLAGRYNEQFF
TRBV5-8	14	TRBJ1-2	-	-	TGTGCCAGCAGCTTGGAGCGGAGCCCCTATGGCTACACCTTC	CASSLERSPYGYTF
TRBV4-1	14	TRBJ1-1	-	TRBD1	TGCGCCAGCAGCCAAGGAATTGCGGACAGGGTTTGGAATTTT	CASSQGIADRVWNF
TRBV14	12	TRBJ2-7	medium-sized	-	TGTGCCAGCAGCCTGTCACTCTACGAGCAGTACTTC	CASSLSLYEQYF
TRBV15	16	TRBJ1-2	-	TRBD1	TGTGCCACCAGCAGCGGGACAGGGGTTCCTTACTATGGCTACACCTTC	CATSSGTGVPYYGYTF
TRBV19	16	TRBJ2-6	-	-	TGTGCCAGTCGAACAGGGATGAGCTCTGGGGCCAACGTCCTGACTTTC	CASRTGMSSGANVLTF
TRBV7-6	15	TRBJ2-1	-	TRBD2	TGTGCCAGCAGTCCTAAGGCGGGAGGGCCTGATGAGCAGTTCTTC	CASSPKAGGPDEQFF
TRBV11-2	14	TRBJ2-6	-	-	TGTGCCAGCAGCTTAGAGGTCGGGGCCAACGTCCTGACTTTC	CASSLEVGANVLTF
TRBV5-1	14	TRBJ1-6	-	-	TGCGCCAGCAGCCTGGAAGGGGCCGGATCACCCCTCCACTTT	CASSLEGAGSPLHF
TRBV11-3	12	TRBJ2-7	-	-	TGTGCCAGCAGCGAGTCGACCTACGAGCAGTACTTC	CASSESTYEQYF
TRBV28	15	TRBJ2-5	-	TRBD1	TGTGCCAGCAGCCAAAGAAAAGGGGGCGCGGAGACCCAGTACTTC	CASSQRKGGAETQYF
TRBV27	14	TRBJ2-7	-	TRBD1	TGTGCCAGCAGGACAGGGGGCGCTCCCCACGAGCAGTACTTC	CASRTGGAPHEQYF
TRBV18	15	TRBJ1-1	-	-	TGTGCCAGCTCAGCACAGGGACACTTGAACACTGAAGCTTTCTTT	CASSAQGHLNTEAFF
TRBV11-2	15	TRBJ2-6	-	-	TGTGCCAGCAGCCATATAGGTTCTGGGGCCAACGTCCTGACTTTC	CASSHIGSGANVLTF
TRBV7-9	15	TRBJ1-3	-	TRBD1	TGTGCCAGCAGCGCCGGACAGGGGCCTGGAAACACCATATATTTT	CASSAGQGPGNTIYF
TRBV27	13	TRBJ1-1	once	-	TGTGCCAGCAGTTTAAGGGGTTACACTGAAGCTTTCTTT	CASSLRGYTEAFF
TRBV30	14	TRBJ2-3	-	-	TGTGCCTGGAACCTCTTCGTCACGTCAGATACGCAGTATTTT	CAWNLFVTSDTQYF
TRBV7-2	16	TRBJ2-5	-	TRBD2	TGTGCCAGCAGCTTAGGAATAGCGGGGGGCCAAGAGACCCAGTACTTC	CASSLGIAGGQETQYF
TRBV6-6	14	TRBJ1-1	once	TRBD1	TGTGCCAGCACTCGAGACAGGGTGAACACTGAAGCTTTCTTT	CASTRDRVNTEAFF
TRBV2	13	TRBJ2-7	-	-	TGTGCCAGCAGTAAGGGACTTTCCTACGAGCAGTACTTC	CASSKGLSYEQYF
TRBV5-1	15	TRBJ1-1	once	-	TGCGCCAGCAAGGAGATAGGGCCGTCGAACACTGAAGCTTTCTTT	CASKEIGPSNTEAFF
TRBV9	17	TRBJ2-5	-	TRBD2	TGTGCCAGCAGCGTAGTGGGCCGGGGGGTTCAGGAAAGGACCCAGTACTTC	CASSVVGRGVQERTQYF
TRBV10-3	14	TRBJ1-1	-	-	TGTGCCATCAGTGAGGACAGGAGGAACACTGAAGCTTTCTTT	CAISEDRRNTEAFF
TRBV9	15	TRBJ2-7	-	-	TGTGCCAGCAGCGTACAGGGGTCAGGGTCCTACGAGCAGTACTTC	CASSVQGSGSYEQYF
TRBV6-5	15	TRBJ2-3	-	-	TGTGCCAGCAGATACGATCCGGGGGTCACAGATACGCAGTATTTT	CASRYDPGVTDTQYF
TRBV6-4	15	TRBJ2-7	few	-	TGTGCCAGCAGTGGCAGCGCTGTCCCCTCCTACGAGCAGTACTTC	CASSGSAVPSYEQYF
TRBV11-3	14	TRBJ2-7	-	TRBD2	TGTGCCAGCAGCCCGGGACTAGCGGCCTGGGAGCAGTACTTC	CASSPGLAAWEQYF
TRBV19	13	TRBJ1-1	-	-	TGTGCCAGTAGTAGGGGGGGAGGCACTGAAGCTTTCTTT	CASSRGGGTEAFF
TRBV18	17	TRBJ1-2	many	-	TGTGCCAGCTCACCTGAGACAGGAGGGCCCTCCAACTATGGCTACACCTTC	CASSPETGGPSNYGYTF
TRBV11-1	13	TRBJ1-1	-	-	TGTGCCAGCAGCTTACTTTGGGACACTGAAGCTTTCTTT	CASSLLWDTEAFF
TRBV2	14	TRBJ1-4	-	TRBD1	TGTGCCAGCAGAGGACAGGCAACTAATGAAAAACTGTTTTTT	CASRGQATNEKLFF
TRBV6-5	16	TRBJ1-6	once	TRBD1	TGTGCCAGCAGTTACTCGGGTAGACAGGGGACTTCACCCCTCCACTTT	CASSYSGRQGTSPLHF
TRBV4-2	14	TRBJ1-5	-	-	TGTGCCAGCAGCCAACCAGGGAGCAATCAGCCCCAGCATTTT	CASSQPGSNQPQHF
TRBV6-5	15	TRBJ1-1	-	-	TGTGCCAGCAGACCCGAGGAACGGCCGGGCACTGAAGCTTTCTTT	CASRPEERPGTEAFF
TRBV9	14	TRBJ2-7	-	-	TGTGCCAGCAGCGTAGAGGACATCCCCTACGAGCAGTACTTC	CASSVEDIPYEQYF
TRBV7-8	15	TRBJ2-5	-	-	TGTGCCAGCAGCTTAGAGCAGGGTGGGGCGGAGACCCAGTACTTC	CASSLEQGGAETQYF
TRBV4-2	15	TRBJ2-3	-	-	TGTGCCAGCAGCCAAGTTGCAGGGGGCACAGATACGCAGTATTTT	CASSQVAGGTDTQYF
TRBV27	14	TRBJ1-1	-	-	TGTGCCAGCAAATCCCTCCTGACGGGCACTGAAGCTTTCTTT	CASKSLLTGTEAFF
TRBV30	15	TRBJ1-4	-	-	TGTGCCTGGAGGTGGGGTCAGGGAAGTAGCGAAAAACTGTTTTTT	CAWRWGQGSSEKLFF
TRBV25-1	14	TRBJ2-3	-	-	TGTGCCAGCAGTGGAGGGACTAGCACAGATACGCAGTATTTT	CASSGGTSTDTQYF
TRBV10-3	15	TRBJ2-7	-	TRBD1	TGTGCCATCAGTGAGTCGCGGGGGACAGGGGCCGAGCAGTACTTC	CAISESRGTGAEQYF
TRBV7-7	15	TRBJ2-5	-	TRBD2	TGTGCTAGCAGCTTGGCACTAGCGCCGAATGTGGCCCAGTACTTC	CASSLALAPNVAQYF
TRBV11-3	17	TRBJ2-3	-	-	TGTGCCAGCAGCCCCAGGGTAGGATCTGGCGAAACAGATACGCAGTATTTT	CASSPRVGSGETDTQYF
TRBV4-3	14	TRBJ1-1	-	-	TGCGCCAGCAGCCAAGGCAGGGCCAGCACTGAAGCTTTCTTT	CASSQGRASTEAFF
TRBV28	16	TRBJ1-5	once	TRBD1	TGTGCCAGCAGTTCTGCAGGGGGCTTTAACAATCAGCCCCAGCATTTT	CASSSAGGFNNQPQHF
TRBV19	14	TRBJ1-1	few	TRBD1	TGTGCCAGTACCAGGGGGCGGAGGGACACTGAAGCTTTCTTT	CASTRGRRDTEAFF
TRBV4-1	18	TRBJ2-2	-	TRBD1	TGCGCCAGCAGCCAGTTTCCGGTGGGACAGGGGAACACCGGGGAGCTGTTTTTT	CASSQFPVGQGNTGELFF
TRBV7-9	13	TRBJ2-3	-	-	TGTGCCAGCAGCTTAAGTGGGGGAGATACGCAGTATTTT	CASSLSGGDTQYF
TRBV7-6	15	TRBJ2-7	-	TRBD1	TGTGCCAGCAGTTCGACCGGGACAGGGTACCACGAGCAGTACTTC	CASSSTGTGYHEQYF
TRBV9	16	TRBJ2-5	few	TRBD1	TGTGCCAGCAGCGTAGAGGGGACAGGGGGCAGAGAGACCCAGTACTTC	CASSVEGTGGRETQYF
TRBV6-1	15	TRBJ2-2	once	TRBD1	TGTGCCAGCAGGAGACAGGGGTCGGGCACCGGGGAGCTGTTTTTT	CASRRQGSGTGELFF
TRBV4-2	14	TRBJ1-5	-	TRBD1	TGTGCCAGCAGCTTCACAGGGGAACGTCAGCCCCAGCATTTT	CASSFTGERQPQHF